This T cell receptor (beta chain) was found in a study of cytomegalovirus exposure and HLA in healthy donors. Findings and caveats of the study: Using a false discovery rate of 0.05, a later analysis showed that 15,000 to 20,000 TCR beta sequences were associated with HLA alleles. Overall, roughly 150 TCR beta chains were annotated as cytomegalovirus-associated.

V was shortened by 4 bases and J by 0 bases, with 22 bases between the two germline ends. The CDR3 has 18 residues. Looked up from germline, CDR1 is MGHRA and CDR2 is YSYEKL. The PCR was carried out with 60 Vbeta primers and 13 Jbeta primers. The protocol was immunoSEQ multiplex PCR, while the TCRdb copy is restricted to in-frame clones and leaves out a portion. The sample has approximately 160,000 clones; roughly 75% are singletons. Points on this clone: Its antigen is currently unknown.

The chain couples TRBV4-1 to TRBJ2-7; D not certain. What was sequenced was PBMCs. The sequence derives from a male donor in good health and CMV-seronegative. The CDR3 DNA sequence: TGCGCCAGCAGCCCATATCGTACAAGAGAAAGGAGCTCCTACGAGCAGTACTTC. Protein product: CASSPYRTRERSSYEQYF.